The 12 T cell receptor beta chains below were found in one sample sequenced in a study of beta chain features in type 1 diabetes. The entirety of the isolated RNA underwent reverse transcription, so expressed TCRB transcripts were sequenced. Method: immunoSEQ multiplex PCR; TCRdb's copy keeps in-frame clones and lacks some. In the table there are 810,000 or so clones, under 20% of which are singletons. Material for sequencing was naive CD4+ T cells from blood. Receptor source: a woman younger than 35 in good health.

This chain joins TRBV21-1 and TRBJ2-5; the table's D gene call, TRBD2, was not cross checked with the DNA. TRBV21-1 represents a pseudogene. The CDR3 covers 17 residues. The CDR3 DNA is TGTGCCAGCAGCAAAGCTCCCTGGTCCCCTCGTGGGGGGGGTCAGTACTTC. It yields the protein CASSKAPWSPRGGGQYF.

This rearrangement joins TRBV18 to TRBJ2-1, with 9 nucleotides matching TRBD1. CDR3 length equals 17 residues. Trimming took 2 bases from V and 8 from J; bases not matched to a gene: 13. CDR1 is KGHSH, CDR2 LQKENI, per germline. CDR3 nucleotides: TGTGCCAGCTCACCATTCCCGAGACAGGGGGTTACGGATGAGCAGTTCTTC. This sequence encodes CASSPFPRQGVTDEQFF.

In this sample, this clone turned up a few times. The V gene is TRBV9, the J gene TRBJ1-5, with 9 nucleotides matching TRBD1. V lost 4 bases and J lost 6; bases outside the gene matches: 8. The CDR3 consists of 15 residues. Germline CDR1 is SGDLS and CDR2 is YYNGEE. The CDR3 DNA follows: TGTGCCAGCAGCCCGGACAGGGGCTTCGTTCAGCCCCAGCATTTT. This codes for CASSPDRGFVQPQHF.

This clone came up a few times. V and J are TRBV18 and TRBJ2-1; D remains ambiguous. V was clipped by 2 bases and J by 8 bases, with 19 bases between them. This CDR3 has 16 residues. The germline V gene has CDR1 KGHSH and CDR2 LQKENI. Here the CDR3 reads CASSPFGTGARDEQFF. CDR3 nucleotides: TGTGCCAGCTCACCATTCGGTACGGGTGCTAGGGATGAGCAGTTCTTC. The complete variable domain, with remaining parts taken from reference TRBV18 and TRBJ2-1, reads NAGVMQNPRHLVRRRGQEARLRCSPMKGHSHVYWYRQLPEEGLKFMVYLQKENIIDESGMPKERFSAEFPKEGPSILRIQQVVRGDSAAYFCASSPFGTGARDEQFFGPGTRLTVL.

This clone has only a few counts. The chain couples TRBV7-3 to TRBJ2-1; 9 bases are a match to TRBD2. With V trimmed by 4 bases and J by 3 bases, 4 bases remained unmatched. Germline V lookup: CDR1 SGHTA, CDR2 FQGTGA. The CDR3 extends over 15 amino acids. The CDR3 region has the DNA TGTGCCAGCAGCTCTCAAGCGGGAGGCTACAATGAGCAGTTCTTC. The encoded protein is CASSSQAGGYNEQFF.

This clone was seen a single time. The chain joins TRBV4-2 to TRBJ2-3; 11 bases are a match to TRBD2. The CDR3 loop spans 18 amino acids. After removal of 1 base from V and 3 bases from J, the junction contained 9 bases not matched to a gene. Germline CDR1 is LGHNA and CDR2 is YNFKEQ. CDR3 residues: CASSQAPPGTSGTDTQYF. The CDR3 DNA is TGTGCCAGCAGCCAAGCTCCTCCCGGGACTAGCGGTACAGATACGCAGTATTTT.

This clone appeared a few times. This chain connects TRBV5-7 to TRBJ1-1; 8 nucleotides align to TRBD1. TRBV5-7 is designated an ORF whose function remains uncertain. The CDR3 consists of 15 residues. V lost 4 bases, J lost 3 bases, and 8 bases stayed unmatched. The CDR3 spells CASSPAETGDTEAFF. The CDR3 DNA reads TGTGCCAGCAGCCCAGCCGAGACAGGGGACACTGAAGCTTTCTTT.

This clone has only a few counts. The V and J genes are TRBV27 and TRBJ2-5; D is undetermined. The V and J ends lost 1 base and 5 bases respectively, with 23 bases between them. Per germline, CDR1 MNHEY and CDR2 SMNVEV (reference sequence). The CDR3 runs to 18 residues. CDR3 residues: CASSLFSHGLPGRETQYF. As DNA, the CDR3 is TGTGCCAGCAGTTTATTTTCTCACGGGCTCCCGGGTAGGGAGACCCAGTACTTC.

This clone was seen only a few times. The chain recombines TRBV7-2 with TRBJ2-6; D gene unclear. This CDR3 has 15 amino acids. Per germline, CDR1 SGHTA and CDR2 FQGNSA. V dropped 1 base and J dropped 2 bases, with 6 bases sitting between them. The CDR3 bases are TGTGCCAGCAGCTTAGTAGGGCCTGGGGCCAACGTCCTGACTTTC. Translated: CASSLVGPGANVLTF.

This clone was observed a handful of times. J is TRBJ2-6 and V is TRBV4-3; D call uncertain. V dropped 2 bases and J dropped 1 base, with 9 bases sitting between them. Germline V gene lookup returns CDR1 LGHNA and CDR2 YSLEER. The CDR3 spans 16 residues. The CDR3 DNA is TGCGCCAGCAGCCAAACCTACAAATCTGGGGCCAACGTCCTGACTTTC. Its translation is CASSQTYKSGANVLTF.

The chain uses TRBV21-1 and TRBJ1-5. TRBV21-1 is a pseudogene. There are 13 residues in the CDR3. DNA of the CDR3: TGTGCCAGCAGCCTGTTTTGGAATCAGCCCCAGCATTTT. This translates into CASSLFWNQPQHF.

The DNA for the CDR3 is TGTGCCAGCAGCCTCACCGGGACCCTCTCCACAGATACGCAGTATTTT. It encodes CASSLTGTLSTDTQYF. The chain links TRBV7-9 to TRBJ2-3; tentatively, D is TRBD1 or TRBD2 (5 bases each). This CDR3 region has 16 residues. Germline assignment: CDR1 SEHNR and CDR2 FQNEAQ (reference sequence). The V end lost 5 bases, the J end lost 2 bases, and 17 bases lay between the germline ends.